This T cell receptor (beta chain) stems from a study of blood T cell repertoires in COVID-19. Per the germline V gene, CDR1 is MNHEY and CDR2 is SMNVEV (reference sequence). Trimming cost V 3 bases and J 2 bases; bases outside gene matches: 6. The CDR3 loop spans 15 amino acids. TCRdb keeps only in-frame clones here, not all; method: immunoSEQ multiplex PCR. The sample contains 200,000 to 250,000 clones, about 87% of which appear only once. This receptor was identified in a man in his thirties or forties who had recovered from COVID-19. The V and J genes are TRBV27 and TRBJ2-7; 8 nucleotides align to TRBD2. The source material was PBMCs or T cells enriched from blood (not recorded which). The CDR3 nucleotides are TGTGCCAGCAGTTTCGCGGGAGGCTCCCCCTACGAGCAGTACTTC. It is translated as CASSFAGGSPYEQYF.